What follows are 3 T cell receptor beta chains derived from one specimen sequenced in a study of blood T cell repertoires in COVID-19. Repertoires were generated with immunoSEQ multiplex PCR, while TCRdb's copy carries only in-frame clones and drops some. The sample carries approximately 250,000 clones, around nine tenths recorded once. Input material: PBMCs or T cells enriched from blood (not recorded which). The source of these receptors is a woman in her twenties or thirties who had recovered from COVID-19.

The gene calls are TRBV4-1 and TRBJ2-1, with D tentatively TRBD1 (6 bases). The CDR3 spans 14 residues. With 7 bases removed from V and 7 bases from J, the gap between germline ends came to 17 bases. Germline values: CDR1 MGHRA, CDR2 YSYEKL. The CDR3 protein is CASNSGTQQNEQFF. CDR3 coding DNA: TGCGCCAGCAATTCCGGGACACAGCAAAATGAGCAGTTCTTC.

Regarding this clone: Different DNA sequences within this sample yield the same CDR3. This CDR3 reads CASSLGRGYTEAFF. Here the CDR3 DNA reads TGTGCCAGCAGTTTGGGCAGGGGGTACACTGAAGCTTTCTTT. V and J are TRBV27 and TRBJ1-1; 7 bases fit TRBD1. The CDR3 is made up of 14 amino acids. Germline CDR1 and CDR2: MNHEY and SMNVEV (reference sequence). V was pared by 3 bases and J by 3 bases, with 4 bases of the junction left unmatched.

This clone appeared once. The chain joins TRBV19 to TRBJ1-1; D remains unclear. CDR1 and CDR2 (germline): LNHDA, SQIVND (reference sequence). This CDR3 is 12 amino acids long. Trimming removed 4 bases at V and 3 bases at J, with 6 bases between. The CDR3 DNA reads TGTGCCAGTAGTACCGGTCACACTGAAGCTTTCTTT. Amino acid sequence: CASSTGHTEAFF.